This T cell receptor (beta chain) was obtained from a study of T-cell memory formation after mild COVID-19. Trimming stripped 4 bases from V and 6 bases from J, with 6 bases between. This CDR3 region has 12 residues. Germline loops: CDR1 KGHDR, CDR2 SFDVKD. This clonotype has only a few counts. TCRdb re-called the 5' RACE reads through MiXCR, storing one row per CDR3 protein. The data hold under 300,000 distinct CDR3 sequences, with around 8% observed a single time. Sequenced sample: PBMCs or a T cell subset sorted from them (not recorded which). The chain combines TRBV24-1 with TRBJ2-1; no clear D. The receptor comes from a man aged 18 to 30 who had mild COVID-19 (a few samples of this study predate the infection). Cell type and time point are not known. The CDR3 protein is CATSEVGNEQFF. The CDR3 nucleotides read TGTGCCACCAGTGAAGTGGGCAATGAGCAGTTCTTC.